This entry describes one T cell receptor (beta chain). The sample belongs to a study of control samples from healthy donors and cancer patients. This CDR3 has 16 residues. Germline lookup yields CDR1 SNHLY and CDR2 FYNNEI. V dropped 4 bases and J dropped 4; count of bases not matched to a gene: 10. This table comes from immunoSEQ multiplex PCR, and its TCRdb copy is limited to in-frame clones, with some not included. The profile shows around 83,000 clones, 80% to 95% of them singletons. This clonotype was obtained from a woman in her forties with lung cancer. Source material: PBMCs. The chain recombines TRBV2 with TRBJ2-3; TRBD1 matches at 8 bases. The CDR3 reads CASSASGAGGPDTQYF. Written as DNA, the CDR3 is TGTGCCAGCAGTGCCTCCGGGGCAGGGGGCCCAGATACGCAGTATTTT.